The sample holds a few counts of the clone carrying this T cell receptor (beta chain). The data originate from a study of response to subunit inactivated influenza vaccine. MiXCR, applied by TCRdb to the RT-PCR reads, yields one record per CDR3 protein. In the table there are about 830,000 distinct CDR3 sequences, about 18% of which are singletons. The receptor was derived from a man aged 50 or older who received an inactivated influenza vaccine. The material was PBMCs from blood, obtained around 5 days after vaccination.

CDR3 sequence: CATSEAGTGTQTQYF. The CDR3, as DNA: TGTGCCACCAGTGAGGCCGGGACAGGGACTCAGACCCAGTACTTC. The J gene is TRBJ2-5, the V gene TRBV24-1, with 9 bases identical to TRBD1. Germline V lookup: CDR1 KGHDR, CDR2 SFDVKD. The ends lost 4 bases at V and 6 bases at J; junction bases unmatched: 8. This CDR3 is built from 15 residues.